This TCR beta chain comes out of a study of blood T cell repertoires in COVID-19. In the study overall: Sites in the United States, Italy and Spain provided acute and convalescent COVID-19 samples. T cells, B-cell-depleted T cells, or PBMCs supplied cDNA or gDNA.

In the authors' methods: Nucleated cell counts were estimated from reference gene primer amplification. Assay: immunoSEQ multiplex PCR; the TCRdb copy retains only in-frame clones and omits some. V, J and clone size were drawn from that table, and D and trimming were deduced from the DNA. Here the sample spans roughly 80,000 clones, 75% to 85% being singletons. The CDR3 contains 11 residues. In germline, CDR1 is MNHNY, CDR2 SVGAGI (reference sequence). The sequence came from a human donor in a cohort sampled during active COVID-19. The sample comprised peripheral blood. This sequence joins TRBV6-6 and TRBJ1-2, with a possible D match to TRBD1 (6 bases). CDR3 protein: CVSQGNYGYTF. The DNA of the CDR3 is TGTGTCTCACAGGGTAACTATGGCTACACCTTC.